A single sample gave rise to the 10 T cell receptor beta chains below, sequenced in a study of neoadjuvant anti-PD-1 for oral cavity cancer. TCRdb keeps only in-frame clones here, not all; method: immunoSEQ multiplex PCR. The sample records about 12,000 clones, over 55% being singletons. Documented time point: after neoadjuvant nivolumab, at surgical resection. This sample comprised PBMCs, obtained after nivolumab (anti-PD-1) treatment. All receptors derive from a person aged 35-79 years with oral cavity squamous cell carcinoma.

In its sample, this clone was seen once. The chain has TRBV4-1 and TRBJ2-2; D is unclear. Germline values: CDR1 MGHRA, CDR2 YSYEKL. Between the trimmed V and J ends, which lost 1 base and 1 base, there was a span of 10 bases. This CDR3 comprises 16 residues. CDR3 sequence: CASSQGLLRNTGELFF. In nucleotides, the CDR3 is TGCGCCAGCAGCCAAGGTCTATTACGGAACACCGGGGAGCTGTTTTTT.

The gene calls are TRBV30 and TRBJ2-7; tentatively, D is TRBD1 (6 bases). The CDR3 runs 11 residues. V was cut by 5 bases and J by 4 bases, with 9 bases left in between. Germline values: CDR1 GTSNPN, CDR2 SVGIG (reference sequence). The chain's CDR3 is CAWFQGYEQYF. The CDR3 DNA reads as TGTGCCTGGTTCCAGGGGTACGAGCAGTACTTC.

V gene TRBV15 combines with J gene TRBJ1-3; D is uncertain. CDR1 is LNHNV and CDR2 is YYDKDF in the germline V gene (reference sequence). The V end was cut by 3 bases, the J end by 8 bases, with 14 bases between. This CDR3 region has 14 residues. The CDR3 DNA is TGTGCCACCAGCAGGGGTGTGGAGGGTGACACCATATATTTT. It specifies CATSRGVEGDTIYF.

The chain is built from TRBV19 and TRBJ1-3; D is unclear. From germline, CDR1 is LNHDA and CDR2 SQIVND (reference sequence). This CDR3 contains 15 residues. V was clipped by 2 bases and J by 0 bases, with 8 bases between them. The DNA for the CDR3 is TGTGCCAGTAGTATAAGGGTAAACTCTGGAAACACCATATATTTT. Its translation is CASSIRVNSGNTIYF.

There are a few counts of this clone. The chain employs TRBV29-1 and TRBJ1-1; TRBD1 is a possible D gene (6 bases). CDR3 length equals 14 residues. The V and J ends lost 4 bases and 1 base respectively, with 13 bases between them. CDR1 SQVTM and CDR2 ANQGSEA come from the germline V gene. CDR3 loop: CSVVRGRGNTEAFF. The CDR3 DNA follows: TGCAGCGTTGTTCGAGGCAGGGGGAACACTGAAGCTTTCTTT.

This clone was recorded a few times. V and J are TRBV5-5 and TRBJ1-1, with 9 bases matching TRBD1. The germline V gene has CDR1 SGHKS and CDR2 YYEKEE (reference sequence). This CDR3 contains 14 residues. Trimming cost V 4 bases and J 4 bases; bases outside gene matches: 5. In DNA, the CDR3 is TGTGCCAGCAGCCCCGGACAGGGGTCCACTGAAGCTTTCTTT. Protein: CASSPGQGSTEAFF.

This chain links TRBV5-6 with TRBJ1-6, with D perhaps TRBD1 (6 bases). CDR3 size: 15 residues. V gave up 2 bases and J gave up 2 bases, with 8 bases separating them. CDR1 SGHDT and CDR2 YYEEEE come from the germline V gene. CDR3 in DNA: TGTGCCAGCAGCTTAGGGGGGACCTATAATTCACCCCTCCACTTT. Protein: CASSLGGTYNSPLHF.

V and J are TRBV29-1 and TRBJ2-5, with 8 bases aligning to TRBD2. V trimming: 4 bases; J trimming: 1 base; junction bases outside the gene matches: 8. This CDR3 comprises 15 residues. The germline gives CDR1 SQVTM, CDR2 ANQGSEA. The CDR3 bases are TGCAGCGTTGGTCTGGCGGGAGGTAGCCAAGAGACCCAGTACTTC. This gives the protein CSVGLAGGSQETQYF.

This clone came up once. The chain links TRBV7-9 to TRBJ2-3, with D tentatively TRBD1 (6 bases). The CDR3 loop spans 15 amino acids. V lost 3 bases, J lost 6 bases, and 16 bases lay in between. Germline lookup yields CDR1 SEHNR and CDR2 FQNEAQ (reference sequence). CDR3 in amino acids: CASSFSRGFVDTQYF. The CDR3 DNA reads TGTGCCAGCAGCTTCTCAAGGGGGTTTGTTGATACGCAGTATTTT.

This chain links TRBV30 with TRBJ1-5; D is uncertain. The CDR3 length is 13 residues. Germline CDR1 and CDR2: GTSNPN and SVGIG (reference sequence). V lost 2 bases to trimming and J lost 5 bases, with 10 bases between them. Here the CDR3 reads CAWSTGEDQPQHF. The CDR3, as DNA: TGTGCCTGGAGTACCGGGGAGGATCAGCCCCAGCATTTT.